This T cell receptor beta chain was recorded in a study of low-dose radiotherapy and immunotherapy resistance in tumors. Study details: Members of Cohort 2 were treated with 1 Gy per fraction every two weeks; their total was 13 Gy over 26 weeks. Participants were given intravenous cyclophosphamide 200 mg/m2 every two weeks, one day before radiation and immunotherapy. Oral administration of aspirin 300 mg daily occurred for four cycles, commencing at cycle 1 day 1.

This CDR3 is built from 15 residues. Germline CDR1 is SGHRS and CDR2 is YFSETQ. The J segment lost 10 bases and the V segment lost 0 bases, leaving 10 bases of the junction unmatched. Comments on this clonotype: The likely explanation is a read error, given a far larger clone one base away.

TRAV- and TRBV-specific primers were used for first-strand cDNA, which covered alpha and beta chains. With a V-primer adapter and a constant-region primer, TCRs were amplified for around 21 PCR cycles. TCRdb recomputed calls from the reads with MiXCR, one row per CDR3 protein. The table includes about 39,000 distinct CDR3 sequences, 31% detected once. Specified time point: before trial treatment. Every donor was treated with nivolumab, ipilimumab, aspirin, low-dose cyclophosphamide and also low-dose radiotherapy. The sequenced sample was PBMCs, obtained before treatment. This sequence joins TRBV5-1 and TRBJ2-1, with TRBD2 identical over 7 bases. This receptor was obtained from a male donor with gallbladder cancer. The CDR3 DNA sequence: TGCGCCAGCAGCTTGGCCGGGACTAACGCCTACGAGCAGTTCTTC. Translation gives CASSLAGTNAYEQFF. Variable domain in full (rest from reference TRBV5-1 and TRBJ2-1): KAGVTQTPRYLIKTRGQQVTLSCSPISGHRSVSWYQQTPGQGLQFLFEYFSETQRNKGNFPGRFSGRQFSNSRSEMNVSTLELGDSALYLCASSLAGTNAYEQFFGPGTRLTVL.